This entry lists 3 T cell receptor beta chains sequenced from one sample in a study of metastatic and nonmetastatic thyroid tumors (dated by TCRdb to about 2020). No treatment had been received by any patient before thyroid surgery. The library was made by PCR. Reads for this sample came from an Illumina HiSeq 4000. The raw public reads went through TCRdb reprocessing: fastp at Q25, MiXCR clone calling, in-frame beta chains kept. Present in this sample are some 31,000 clones, about a sixth of which were seen just once. The ten largest clones represent over 6% of the sample. The sample consisted of blood. Receptor source: a female donor with papillary thyroid cancer or a benign thyroid nodule (not recorded which). Some clones in this sample may be carry-over from other donors' samples.

This clone was recorded at least ten times. The chain joins TRBV12-3 or TRBV12-4 to TRBJ1-3, with D unclear. V dropped 5 bases and J dropped 0 bases, with 8 bases sitting between them. This CDR3 comprises 14 residues. CDR3 coding DNA: TGTGCCAGCAGTCCAGTGAGCTCTGGAAACACCATATATTTT. Translated: CASSPVSSGNTIYF.

This clone was detected ten times or more. V is TRBV2 and J is TRBJ2-7, with a weak D call TRBD2 (5 bases). There are 12 residues in the CDR3. Trimming stripped 6 bases from V and 6 bases from J, with 12 bases between. Per the germline V gene, CDR1 is SNHLY and CDR2 is FYNNEI. The DNA for the CDR3 is TGTGCCAGCAGCCGAGGGCCGGGCGAGCAGTACTTC. It encodes CASSRGPGEQYF.

V gene TRBV4-2 combines with J gene TRBJ1-6, with D possibly being TRBD1 (5 bases). V was cut by 1 base and J by 13 bases, with 23 bases left in between. This CDR3 region has 17 residues. Germline V gene lookup returns CDR1 LGHNA and CDR2 YNFKEQ. CDR3 nucleotide sequence: TGTGCCAGCAGCCAAGGGGGTTTCGGTGGGGCCGGGGACCCCCTCCACTTT. This encodes CASSQGGFGGAGDPLHF.